One and the same sample provided the 3 T cell receptor beta chains below, sequenced in a study of regulatory T cells in long-lasting Graves disease (dated by TCRdb to the early 2020s). The time point label of this sample denotes: newly diagnosed GD, antithyroid drugs for less than 3 months. For both TCR sequencing and RNA sequencing, RNA was extracted from PBMCs using TRIzol. The method behind the library was multiplex PCR. The sequencing machine was an Illumina HiSeq 4000. iRepertoire HTBI primers and Arm-PCR amplification of CDR3 regions were used to construct TCR beta libraries. TCRdb applied fastp at Q25 and MiXCR to the public reads, then kept only in-frame beta chains. Records with the same CDR3 protein are collapsed into one entry carrying the most frequent genes and DNA. Recorded for this sample are hundreds of thousands of distinct CDR3 sequences; about a sixth of them occurred a single time. Clones ranked in the top ten supply roughly 35% of the sample.

Sequencing was performed on peripheral blood mononuclear cells (PBMCs), taken at new diagnosis, from a patient treated with antithyroid drugs. Every receptor here comes from a female donor with Graves disease.

Concerning this clonotype itself: Mismatch with germline at one junction end may stem from a read error. The gene calls are TRBV6-2 or TRBV6-3 and TRBJ1-1; no clear D gene. The CDR3 is 14 amino acids. The germline CDR1 and CDR2 sequences are MNHEY and SVGEGT. The CDR3 loop reads CANSYSGGGTEAFF. The CDR3 nucleotides are TGTGCCAACAGTTACTCAGGTGGTGGGACTGAAGCTTTCTTT.

Note on this clonotype: This could be a read error, since a much larger clone is one nucleotide away. The rearrangement links TRBV6-2 or TRBV6-3 to TRBJ2-3; TRBD1 matches 10 bases. CDR1 and CDR2 from the germline V gene are MNHEY and SVGEGT. There are 16 residues in the CDR3. DNA of the CDR3: TGTGTCAGCAGTTTCAAGACAGGGGGCGATCCAGATACGCAGTATTTT. Amino acid sequence: CVSSFKTGGDPDTQYF.

This clonotype has at least ten counts. This rearrangement joins TRBV19 to TRBJ1-1, with D possibly being TRBD1 (5 bases). The length of the CDR3 is 14 residues. The V gene's germline CDR1 is LNHDA and CDR2 SQIVND (reference sequence). Trimming took off 3 bases at V and 2 bases at J, with 10 bases between the two ends. As DNA, the CDR3 is TGTGCCAGTAGTATGGCAGGGTTTAACACTGAAGCTTTCTTT. Translation gives CASSMAGFNTEAFF.